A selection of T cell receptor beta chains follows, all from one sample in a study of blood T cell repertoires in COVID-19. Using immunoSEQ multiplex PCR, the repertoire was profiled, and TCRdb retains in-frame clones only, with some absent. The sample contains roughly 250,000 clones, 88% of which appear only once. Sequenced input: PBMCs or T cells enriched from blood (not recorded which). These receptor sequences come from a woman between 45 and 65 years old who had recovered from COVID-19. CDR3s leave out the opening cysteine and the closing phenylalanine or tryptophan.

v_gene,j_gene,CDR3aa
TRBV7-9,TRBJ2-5,ASSFGTGGETQY
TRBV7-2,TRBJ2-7,ASTRDIITYEQY
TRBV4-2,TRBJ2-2,ASSRQGTGYTGELF
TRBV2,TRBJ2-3,ASSEGGTHTDTQY
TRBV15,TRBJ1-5,ATSRDGNQPQH
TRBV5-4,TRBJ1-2,ASSLLSRGYT
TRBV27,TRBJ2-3,ASSLSQQGAASW
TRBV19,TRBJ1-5,ASSITLGNRGSNQPQH
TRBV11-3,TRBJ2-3,ASSLGGGGNVHTQY
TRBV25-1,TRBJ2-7,ASSTSGLHSYEQY
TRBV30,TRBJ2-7,AWGRGTYEQY
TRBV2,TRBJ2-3,ASSETSGRITDTQY
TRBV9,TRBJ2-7,ASSEGTGVREQY
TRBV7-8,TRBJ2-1,ASSGGLGSGEQF
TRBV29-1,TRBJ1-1,SVDLGNTEAF
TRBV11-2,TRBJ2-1,ASSSGHLNEQF
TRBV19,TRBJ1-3,ASSWDRAGNTIY
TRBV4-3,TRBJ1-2,ASSQDGGAVGYT
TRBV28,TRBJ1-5,ASRRGSGNQPQH
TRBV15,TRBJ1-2,ATSRGGTANYGYT
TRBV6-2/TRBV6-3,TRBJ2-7,ASSYQAGVGYEQY
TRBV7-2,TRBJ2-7,ASSLRLAGLSYEQY
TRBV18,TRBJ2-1,ASSRISPSSYNEQF
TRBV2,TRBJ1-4,ASRRAEKLF
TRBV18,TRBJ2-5,ASSPTLAGALAGGETQY
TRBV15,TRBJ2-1,ATRGRGSYNEQF
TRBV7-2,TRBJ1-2,ASSPQAYGYGYT
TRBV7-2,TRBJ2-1,ASSFRAGGSSNEQF
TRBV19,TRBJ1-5,ASNKLGQPGSNQPQH
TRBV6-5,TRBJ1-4,ASSYYSPNEKLF
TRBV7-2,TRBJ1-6,ASSLPRGGNSPLH
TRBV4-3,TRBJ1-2,ASSLGLGVESYGYT
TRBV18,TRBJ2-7,ASSPGQGISYEQY
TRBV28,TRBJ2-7,ASRPRDLRLGEQY
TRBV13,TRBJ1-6,ASSSTGDFTYNSPLH
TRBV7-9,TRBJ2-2,ASSSTGRPGELF
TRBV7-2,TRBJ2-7,ASSGMQGLLSEQY
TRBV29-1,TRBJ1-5,SVETGIDQPQH
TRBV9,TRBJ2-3,ASSVGGDTQY
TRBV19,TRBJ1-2,ASSIGTDNYGYT
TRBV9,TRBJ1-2,ASSVEVGSRVYGYT
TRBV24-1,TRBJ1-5,ATCLPRGGNQPQH
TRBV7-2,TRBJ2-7,ASSGGSASYEQY
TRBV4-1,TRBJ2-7,ASSQGTGPSYEQY
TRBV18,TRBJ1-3,ASSPPGRPSGNTIY
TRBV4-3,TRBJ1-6,ASSQGSGSNSPLH
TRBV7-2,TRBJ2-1,ASSETRGGENEQF
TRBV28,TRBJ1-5,ASIEQGNQPQH